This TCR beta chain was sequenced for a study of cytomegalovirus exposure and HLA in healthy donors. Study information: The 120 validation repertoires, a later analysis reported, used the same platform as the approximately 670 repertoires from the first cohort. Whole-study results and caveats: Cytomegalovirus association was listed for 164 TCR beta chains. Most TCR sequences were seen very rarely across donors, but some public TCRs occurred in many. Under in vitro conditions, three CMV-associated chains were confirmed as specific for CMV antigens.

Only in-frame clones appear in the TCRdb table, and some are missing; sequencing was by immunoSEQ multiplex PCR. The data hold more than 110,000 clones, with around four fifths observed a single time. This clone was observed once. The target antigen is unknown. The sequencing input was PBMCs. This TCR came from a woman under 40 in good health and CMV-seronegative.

The CDR3 here is CASSPSESNTEAFF. CDR3 bases: TGTGCCAGCTCACCATCTGAGTCCAACACTGAAGCTTTCTTT. This chain uses TRBV18 with TRBJ1-1, with D uncertain. Trimming shortened V by 2 bases and J by 2 bases, and 9 bases separated the two germline ends. The germline V gene encodes CDR1 KGHSH and CDR2 LQKENI. The CDR3 is 14 amino acids.